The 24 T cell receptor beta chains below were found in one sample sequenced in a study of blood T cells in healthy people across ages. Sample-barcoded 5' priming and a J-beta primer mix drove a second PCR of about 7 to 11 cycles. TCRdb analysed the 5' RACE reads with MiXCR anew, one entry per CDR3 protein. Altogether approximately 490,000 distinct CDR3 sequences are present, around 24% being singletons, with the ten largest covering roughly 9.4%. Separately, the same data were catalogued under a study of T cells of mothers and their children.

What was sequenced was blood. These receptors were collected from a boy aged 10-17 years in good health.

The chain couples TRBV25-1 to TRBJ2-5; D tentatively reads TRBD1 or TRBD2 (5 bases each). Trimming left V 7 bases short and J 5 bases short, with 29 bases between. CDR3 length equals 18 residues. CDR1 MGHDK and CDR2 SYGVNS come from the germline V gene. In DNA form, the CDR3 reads TGTGCCAGCACCCGCCCGGGACCGATACAGAAAGAGGGGGAGACCCAGTACTTC. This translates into CASTRPGPIQKEGETQYF.

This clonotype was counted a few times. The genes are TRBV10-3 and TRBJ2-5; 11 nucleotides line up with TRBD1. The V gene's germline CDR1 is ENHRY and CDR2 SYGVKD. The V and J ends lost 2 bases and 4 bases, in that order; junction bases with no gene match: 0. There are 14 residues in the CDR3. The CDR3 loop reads CAISEGQGAETQYF. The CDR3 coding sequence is TGTGCCATCAGTGAGGGACAGGGGGCAGAGACCCAGTACTTC.

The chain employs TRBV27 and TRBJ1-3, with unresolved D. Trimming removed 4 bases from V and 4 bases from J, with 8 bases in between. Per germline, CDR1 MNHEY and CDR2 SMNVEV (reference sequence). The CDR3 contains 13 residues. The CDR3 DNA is TGTGCCAGCAGTTCGAACCTCGGAAACACCATATATTTT. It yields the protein CASSSNLGNTIYF.

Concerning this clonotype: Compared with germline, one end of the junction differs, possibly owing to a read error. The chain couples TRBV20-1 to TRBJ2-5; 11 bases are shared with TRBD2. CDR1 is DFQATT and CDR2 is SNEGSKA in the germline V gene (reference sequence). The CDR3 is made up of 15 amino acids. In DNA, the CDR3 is TGCAGTGCTAGAGCTAGCGGGGGGAGATCGGAGACCCAGCACTTC. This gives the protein CSARASGGRSETQHF.

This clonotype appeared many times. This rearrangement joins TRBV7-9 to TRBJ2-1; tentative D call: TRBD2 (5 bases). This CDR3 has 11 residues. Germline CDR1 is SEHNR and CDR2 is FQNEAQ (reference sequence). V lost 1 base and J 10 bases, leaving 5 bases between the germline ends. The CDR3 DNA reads TGTGCCAGCAGCTTAGGAGGGGAGCAGTTCTTC. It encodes CASSLGGEQFF.

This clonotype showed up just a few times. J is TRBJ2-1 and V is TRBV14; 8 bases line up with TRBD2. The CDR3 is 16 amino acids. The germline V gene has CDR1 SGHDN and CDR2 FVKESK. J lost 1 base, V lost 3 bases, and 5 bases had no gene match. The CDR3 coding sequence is TGTGCCAGCAGCCATACAGCGGGAGCTTCCTACAATGAGCAGTTCTTC. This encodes CASSHTAGASYNEQFF.

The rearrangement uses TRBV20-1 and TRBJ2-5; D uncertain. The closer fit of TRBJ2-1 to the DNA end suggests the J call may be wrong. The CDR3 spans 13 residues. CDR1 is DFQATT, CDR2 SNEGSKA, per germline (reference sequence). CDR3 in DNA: TGCAGTGCTAGTGAAGGGCCAACGGGTGAGCAGTTCTTC. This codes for CSASEGPTGEQFF.

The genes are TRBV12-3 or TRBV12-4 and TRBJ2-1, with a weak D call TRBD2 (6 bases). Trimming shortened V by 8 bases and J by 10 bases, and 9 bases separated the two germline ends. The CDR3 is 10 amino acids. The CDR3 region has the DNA TGTGCCAGCGGGGACTGGGAGCAGTTCTTC. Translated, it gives CASGDWEQFF.

The CDR3: CASSLRAGRMETQYF. CDR3 DNA sequence: TGTGCCAGCAGTTTACGAGCGGGGAGGATGGAGACCCAGTACTTC. The V gene is TRBV12-3 or TRBV12-4, the J gene TRBJ2-5, with 7 positions matching TRBD2. This CDR3 contains 15 residues. V trimming: 2 bases; J trimming: 5 bases; junction bases outside the gene matches: 8.

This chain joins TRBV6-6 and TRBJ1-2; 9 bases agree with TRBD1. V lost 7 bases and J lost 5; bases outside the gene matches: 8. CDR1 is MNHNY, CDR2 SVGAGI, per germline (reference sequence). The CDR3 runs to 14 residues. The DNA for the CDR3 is TGTGCCAGCACCCGGACAGGGGTAGGGTATGGCTACACCTTC. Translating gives CASTRTGVGYGYTF.

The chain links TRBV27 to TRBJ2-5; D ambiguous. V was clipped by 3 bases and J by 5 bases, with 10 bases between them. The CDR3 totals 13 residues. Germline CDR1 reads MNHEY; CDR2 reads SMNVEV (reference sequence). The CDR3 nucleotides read TGTGCCAGCAGTTTTCAGGCTTCGGAGACCCAGTACTTC. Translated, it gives CASSFQASETQYF.

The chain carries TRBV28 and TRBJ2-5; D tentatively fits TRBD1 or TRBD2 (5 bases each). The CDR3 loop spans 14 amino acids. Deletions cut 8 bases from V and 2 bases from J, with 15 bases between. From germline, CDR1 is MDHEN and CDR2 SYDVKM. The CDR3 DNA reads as TGTGCCAGCGAAGCGGTAAGGGGACAAGAGACCCAGTACTTC. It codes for CASEAVRGQETQYF.

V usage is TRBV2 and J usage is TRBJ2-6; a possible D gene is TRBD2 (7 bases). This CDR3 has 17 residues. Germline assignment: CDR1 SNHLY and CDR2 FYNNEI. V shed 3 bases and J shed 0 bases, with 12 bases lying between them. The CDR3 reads CASSDLGGASGANVLTF. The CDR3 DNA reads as TGTGCCAGCAGTGATCTGGGGGGGGCCTCTGGGGCCAACGTCCTGACTTTC.

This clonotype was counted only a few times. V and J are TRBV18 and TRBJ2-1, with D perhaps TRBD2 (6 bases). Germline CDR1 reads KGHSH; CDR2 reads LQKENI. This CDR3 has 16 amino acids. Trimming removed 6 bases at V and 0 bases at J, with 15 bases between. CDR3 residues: CASSPIAADSYNEQFF. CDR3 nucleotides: TGTGCCAGCTCTCCTATAGCGGCCGACTCCTACAATGAGCAGTTCTTC.

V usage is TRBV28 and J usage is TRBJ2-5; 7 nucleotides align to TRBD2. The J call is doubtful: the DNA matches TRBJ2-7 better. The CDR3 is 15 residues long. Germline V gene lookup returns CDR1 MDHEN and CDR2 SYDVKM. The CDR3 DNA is TGTGCCAGCAGTTTGGATGGGGGGGGTTCCTACGAGCAGTACTTC. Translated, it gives CASSLDGGGSYEQYF.

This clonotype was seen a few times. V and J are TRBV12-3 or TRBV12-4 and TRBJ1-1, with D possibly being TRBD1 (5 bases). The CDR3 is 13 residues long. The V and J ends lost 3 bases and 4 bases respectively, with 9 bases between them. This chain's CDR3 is CASSFGQGTEAFF. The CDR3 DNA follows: TGTGCCAGCAGTTTCGGGCAGGGCACTGAAGCTTTCTTT.

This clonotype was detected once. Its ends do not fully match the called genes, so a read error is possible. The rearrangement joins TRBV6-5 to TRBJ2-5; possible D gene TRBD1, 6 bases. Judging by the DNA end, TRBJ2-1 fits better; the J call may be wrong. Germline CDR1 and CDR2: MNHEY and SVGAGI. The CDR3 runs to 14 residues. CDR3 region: CASSWTAYYNGQFF. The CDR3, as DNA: TGTGCCAGCAGTTGGACAGCGTACTACAATGGGCAGTTCTTC.

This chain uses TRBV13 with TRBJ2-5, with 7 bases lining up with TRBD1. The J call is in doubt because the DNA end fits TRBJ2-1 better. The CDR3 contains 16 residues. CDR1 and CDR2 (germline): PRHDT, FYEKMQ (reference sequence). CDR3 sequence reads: CASSLAGTASFNEQFF. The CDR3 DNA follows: TGTGCCAGCAGCTTGGCCGGGACAGCTAGCTTCAATGAGCAGTTCTTC.

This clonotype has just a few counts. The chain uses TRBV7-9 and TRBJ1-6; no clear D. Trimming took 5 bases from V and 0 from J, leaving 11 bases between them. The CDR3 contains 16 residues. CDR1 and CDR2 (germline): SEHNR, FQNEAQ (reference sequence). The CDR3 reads CASSANLSSYNSPLHF. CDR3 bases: TGTGCCAGCAGCGCCAATTTGAGCTCCTATAATTCACCCCTCCACTTT. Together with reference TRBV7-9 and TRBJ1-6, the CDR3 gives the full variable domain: DTGVSQNPRHKITKRGQNVTFRCDPISEHNRLYWYRQTLGQGPEFLTYFQNEAQLEKSRLLSDRFSAERPKGSFSTLEIQRTEQGDSAMYLCASSANLSSYNSPLHFGNGTRLTVT.

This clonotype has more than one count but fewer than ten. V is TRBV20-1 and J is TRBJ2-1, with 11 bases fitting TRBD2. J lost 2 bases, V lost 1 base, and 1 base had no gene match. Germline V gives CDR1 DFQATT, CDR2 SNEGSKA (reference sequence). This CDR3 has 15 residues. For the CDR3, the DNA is TGCAGTGCTAGAGCGACTAGCGGGACCTACAATGAGCAGTTCTTC. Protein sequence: CSARATSGTYNEQFF.

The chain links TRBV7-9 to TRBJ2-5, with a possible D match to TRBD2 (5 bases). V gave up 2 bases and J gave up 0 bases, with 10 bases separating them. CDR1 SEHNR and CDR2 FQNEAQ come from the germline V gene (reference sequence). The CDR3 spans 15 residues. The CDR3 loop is CASSLSTGYQETQYF. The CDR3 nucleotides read TGTGCCAGCAGCTTAAGTACGGGATACCAAGAGACCCAGTACTTC.

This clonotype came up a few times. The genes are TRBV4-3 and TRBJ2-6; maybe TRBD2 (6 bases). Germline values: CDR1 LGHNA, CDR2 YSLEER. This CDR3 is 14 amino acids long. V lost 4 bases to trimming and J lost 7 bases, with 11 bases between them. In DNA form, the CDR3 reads TGCGCCAGCAGCCGGTCCGCGGGAGCCAACGTCCTGACTTTC. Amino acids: CASSRSAGANVLTF.

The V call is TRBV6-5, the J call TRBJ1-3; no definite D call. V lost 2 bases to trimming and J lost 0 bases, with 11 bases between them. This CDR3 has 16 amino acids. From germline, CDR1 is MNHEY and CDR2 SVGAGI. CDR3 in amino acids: CASSYRQYTSGNTIYF. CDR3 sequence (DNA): TGTGCCAGCAGTTACAGGCAGTATACCTCTGGAAACACCATATATTTT.

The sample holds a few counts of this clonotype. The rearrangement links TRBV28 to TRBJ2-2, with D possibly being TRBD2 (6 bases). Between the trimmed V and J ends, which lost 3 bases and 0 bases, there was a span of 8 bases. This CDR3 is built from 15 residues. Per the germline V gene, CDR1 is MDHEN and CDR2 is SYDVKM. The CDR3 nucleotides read TGTGCCAGCAGTTTGGAGGGACCGAACACCGGGGAGCTGTTTTTT. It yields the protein CASSLEGPNTGELFF.